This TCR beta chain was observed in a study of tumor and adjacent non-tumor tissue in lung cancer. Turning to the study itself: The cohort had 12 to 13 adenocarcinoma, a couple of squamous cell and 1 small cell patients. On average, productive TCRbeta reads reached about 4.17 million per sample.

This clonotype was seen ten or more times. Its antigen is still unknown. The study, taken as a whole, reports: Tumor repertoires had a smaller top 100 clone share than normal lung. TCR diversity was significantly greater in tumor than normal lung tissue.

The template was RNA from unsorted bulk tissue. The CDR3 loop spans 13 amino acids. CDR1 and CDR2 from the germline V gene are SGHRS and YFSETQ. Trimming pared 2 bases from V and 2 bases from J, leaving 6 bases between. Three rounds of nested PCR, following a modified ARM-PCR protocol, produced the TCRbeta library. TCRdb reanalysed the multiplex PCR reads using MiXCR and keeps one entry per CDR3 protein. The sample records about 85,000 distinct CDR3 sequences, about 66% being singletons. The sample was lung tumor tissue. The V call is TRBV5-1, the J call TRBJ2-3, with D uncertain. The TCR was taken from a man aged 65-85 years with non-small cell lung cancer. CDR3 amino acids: CASSLAPTDTQYF. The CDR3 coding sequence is TGCGCCAGCAGCTTAGCCCCCACAGATACGCAGTATTTT. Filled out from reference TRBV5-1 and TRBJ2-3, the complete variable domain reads KAGVTQTPRYLIKTRGQQVTLSCSPISGHRSVSWYQQTPGQGLQFLFEYFSETQRNKGNFPGRFSGRQFSNSRSEMNVSTLELGDSALYLCASSLAPTDTQYFGPGTRLTVL.